This is a list of T cell receptor beta chains from one sample in a study of CD8 T cells in ankylosing spondylitis. TCRdb re-analysed the 5' RACE reads in MiXCR, keeping a single row per CDR3 protein. The sample contains roughly 470,000 distinct CDR3 sequences, roughly 27% of which appear only once. Material for sequencing was blood, either unsorted or a sorted T cell fraction (not recorded which). All receptors come from a male donor with ankylosing spondylitis. Both conserved end residues are part of each CDR3. D genes are given only for firm matches. Part of the rows lack a size; the others show once, few, many or a class for expanded clones.

d_gene: .; abundance: .; v_gene: TRBV20-1; j_gene: TRBJ2-2; CDR3nt: TGCAGTGCTAGTCCCAACAACTTTGGGGGCGGGGAGCTGTTTTTT; CDR3aa: CSASPNNFGGGELFF
d_gene: .; abundance: few; v_gene: TRBV6-5; j_gene: TRBJ1-4; CDR3nt: TGTGCCAGCAGTTACCTGAACACTAATGAAAAACTGTTTTTT; CDR3aa: CASSYLNTNEKLFF
d_gene: .; abundance: .; v_gene: TRBV18; j_gene: TRBJ1-2; CDR3nt: TGTGCCAGCTCACCCCGCGACAACTATGGCTACACCTTC; CDR3aa: CASSPRDNYGYTF
d_gene: .; abundance: .; v_gene: TRBV7-2; j_gene: TRBJ2-3; CDR3nt: TGTGCCAGCAACATGGACACAGATACGCAGTATTTT; CDR3aa: CASNMDTDTQYF
d_gene: .; abundance: .; v_gene: TRBV7-2; j_gene: TRBJ2-5; CDR3nt: TGTGCCAGCAGCTCCTGGGGTTCAGAGACCCAGTACTTC; CDR3aa: CASSSWGSETQYF
d_gene: TRBD2; abundance: few; v_gene: TRBV28; j_gene: TRBJ2-1; CDR3nt: TGTGCCAGCAGTCCAGCGTTTGGACTAGCGGGAGGTGAAGAGCAGTTCTTC; CDR3aa: CASSPAFGLAGGEEQFF
d_gene: .; abundance: many; v_gene: TRBV6-5; j_gene: TRBJ2-2; CDR3nt: TGTGCCAGCAGTTACTACAGGGCCAACACCGGGGAGCTGTTTTTT; CDR3aa: CASSYYRANTGELFF
d_gene: .; abundance: many; v_gene: TRBV5-1; j_gene: TRBJ2-3; CDR3nt: TGCGCCAGCAGCTTGGCGGCCACCACAGATACGCAGTATTTT; CDR3aa: CASSLAATTDTQYF
d_gene: TRBD2; abundance: .; v_gene: TRBV2; j_gene: TRBJ2-3; CDR3nt: TGTGCCAGCTGGGGACTAGCGGAATTCACAGATACGCAGTATTTT; CDR3aa: CASWGLAEFTDTQYF
d_gene: .; abundance: few; v_gene: TRBV3-1; j_gene: TRBJ2-7; CDR3nt: TGTGCCAGCAGCCATGGAGGTAACTACGAGCAGTACTTC; CDR3aa: CASSHGGNYEQYF
d_gene: TRBD2; abundance: few; v_gene: TRBV12-5; j_gene: TRBJ2-1; CDR3nt: TGTGCTAGTGGTTTGGCCCGCAAACTAGCGGGAGGCGGGTATGAGCAGTTCTTC; CDR3aa: CASGLARKLAGGGYEQFF
d_gene: .; abundance: few; v_gene: TRBV7-2; j_gene: TRBJ2-6; CDR3nt: TGTGCCAGCAGCTTAGTTCGTAACTCTGGGGCCAACGTCCTGACTTTC; CDR3aa: CASSLVRNSGANVLTF
d_gene: TRBD2; abundance: few; v_gene: TRBV5-1; j_gene: TRBJ2-1; CDR3nt: TGCGCCAGCAGCGGACCTAGCGGGAGTAAGAACAATGAGCAGTTCTTC; CDR3aa: CASSGPSGSKNNEQFF
d_gene: .; abundance: .; v_gene: TRBV4-1; j_gene: TRBJ2-3; CDR3nt: TGCGCCAGCAGCCCAAGCGGGACAGTCGGGCTAAGAACGCAGTATTTT; CDR3aa: CASSPSGTVGLRTQYF
d_gene: TRBD2; abundance: .; v_gene: TRBV5-1; j_gene: TRBJ2-7; CDR3nt: TGCGCCAGCAGAACTAGCGGGAGTAGGTACGAGCAGTACTTC; CDR3aa: CASRTSGSRYEQYF
d_gene: .; abundance: few; v_gene: TRBV3-1; j_gene: TRBJ2-6; CDR3nt: TGTGCCAGCAGCCGGGCAGGGTTCGGGGCCAACGTCCTGACTTTC; CDR3aa: CASSRAGFGANVLTF
d_gene: .; abundance: .; v_gene: TRBV20-1; j_gene: TRBJ2-2; CDR3nt: TGCAGTGCTAGAGGTCGGGAGCTCGTTAACACCGGGGAGCTGTTTTTT; CDR3aa: CSARGRELVNTGELFF
d_gene: .; abundance: few; v_gene: TRBV12-3/TRBV12-4; j_gene: TRBJ2-1; CDR3nt: TGTGCCAGCTCCCGGGGGTATGACAATGAGCAGTTCTTC; CDR3aa: CASSRGYDNEQFF
d_gene: .; abundance: few; v_gene: TRBV12-3/TRBV12-4; j_gene: TRBJ1-2; CDR3nt: TGTGCCAGCAGTTTAACGGCAGGGGTAGACGGCTACACCTTC; CDR3aa: CASSLTAGVDGYTF
d_gene: TRBD1; abundance: .; v_gene: TRBV10-1; j_gene: TRBJ2-1; CDR3nt: TGCGCCAGCAGTGAGGGGACAGGGGACCACAATGAGCAGTTCTTC; CDR3aa: CASSEGTGDHNEQFF
d_gene: .; abundance: .; v_gene: TRBV20-1; j_gene: TRBJ1-1; CDR3nt: TGCAGTGCTAGAGTCGCGGGGGCTCGTAGTGAAGCTTTCTTT; CDR3aa: CSARVAGARSEAFF
d_gene: .; abundance: .; v_gene: TRBV3-1; j_gene: TRBJ1-1; CDR3nt: TGTGCCAGCAGCCCCCTAGTAGCTTTCTTT; CDR3aa: CASSPLVAFF
d_gene: TRBD2; abundance: few; v_gene: TRBV5-5; j_gene: TRBJ2-3; CDR3nt: TGTGCCAGCAGAAGCGGGAGTAGCACAGATACGCAGTATTTT; CDR3aa: CASRSGSSTDTQYF
d_gene: TRBD1; abundance: few; v_gene: TRBV7-2; j_gene: TRBJ1-4; CDR3nt: TGTGCCAGCAGCGACAGGGGGAATGAAAAACTGTTTTTT; CDR3aa: CASSDRGNEKLFF
d_gene: .; abundance: few; v_gene: TRBV5-1; j_gene: TRBJ2-1; CDR3nt: TGCGCCAGCAGCTTGTTGGGCAGGGACCAGCAGTTCTTC; CDR3aa: CASSLLGRDQQFF
d_gene: .; abundance: .; v_gene: TRBV7-6; j_gene: TRBJ2-1; CDR3nt: TGTGCCAGCGGAGCGGGTCCAAGCTCCTACAATGAGCAGTTCTTC; CDR3aa: CASGAGPSSYNEQFF
d_gene: TRBD1; abundance: .; v_gene: TRBV2; j_gene: TRBJ2-3; CDR3nt: TGTGCCAGCAGTACCCAAGGGGACAGGGGGCCGTTAGGAGATACGCAGTATTTT; CDR3aa: CASSTQGDRGPLGDTQYF
d_gene: TRBD2; abundance: .; v_gene: TRBV20-1; j_gene: TRBJ2-3; CDR3nt: TGCAGTGCAGCGGGACTCCCGAGGGATACGCAGTATTTT; CDR3aa: CSAAGLPRDTQYF
d_gene: .; abundance: .; v_gene: TRBV7-8; j_gene: TRBJ2-1; CDR3nt: TGTGCCAGCAGCCTAGGTCCCGCAAGCAATGAGCAGTTCTTC; CDR3aa: CASSLGPASNEQFF
d_gene: .; abundance: .; v_gene: TRBV20-1; j_gene: TRBJ1-1; CDR3nt: TGCAGTGCCCCTATACTTGAAGCTTTCTTT; CDR3aa: CSAPILEAFF